The 32 T cell receptor beta chains below were found in one sample sequenced in a study of cytomegalovirus exposure and HLA in healthy donors. The PCR had 60 Vbeta and 13 Jbeta primers. TCRdb keeps only in-frame clones here, not all; method: immunoSEQ multiplex PCR. The sample contains fewer than 200,000 clones, roughly 87% of which appear only once. The sample consisted of PBMCs. These receptors were collected from a girl younger than two in good health and CMV-seronegative.

This clone was detected only a few times. The chain carries TRBV4-3 and TRBJ1-5; D is possibly TRBD1 (5 bases). Looked up from germline, CDR1 is LGHNA and CDR2 is YSLEER. Trimming pared 0 bases from V and 9 bases from J, leaving 9 bases between. The CDR3 extends over 13 amino acids. The CDR3 loop is CASSQEVGGPQHF. The CDR3 DNA reads TGCGCCAGCAGCCAAGAGGTGGGGGGGCCCCAGCATTTT.

This clone was seen a few times. The rearrangement uses TRBV6-5 and TRBJ1-5; the match to TRBD1 covers 8 bases. Per the germline V gene, CDR1 is MNHEY and CDR2 is SVGAGI. This CDR3 is 14 amino acids long. Germline trimming cut 6 bases from V and 5 bases from J; bases unmatched to any gene: 6. CDR3 DNA: TGTGCCAGCAGCCCGACAGGGGTTGATCAGCCCCAGCATTTT. Its protein is CASSPTGVDQPQHF.

This chain links TRBV5-4 with TRBJ2-5; 12 nucleotides align to TRBD2. Germline V gene data show CDR1 as SGHNT and CDR2 as YYREEE (reference sequence). The CDR3 has 16 residues. J gave up 7 bases and V 2 bases, and 9 bases lay outside the gene matches. The CDR3 protein is CASSFRLAGAPGTQYF. CDR3 DNA sequence: TGTGCCAGCAGCTTTAGACTAGCGGGGGCCCCGGGGACCCAGTACTTC.

The V and J genes are TRBV4-1 and TRBJ1-2; TRBD1 matches 7 bases. The V gene's germline CDR1 is MGHRA and CDR2 YSYEKL. The length of the CDR3 is 15 residues. V was clipped by 4 bases and J by 4 bases; unmatched bases: 9. Written as DNA, the CDR3 is TGCGCCAGCAGCCCAACTGTTGGGACAGCCTATGGCTACACCTTC. It translates to CASSPTVGTAYGYTF.

The chain carries TRBV19 and TRBJ1-5; D is perhaps TRBD1 (5 bases). The CDR3 loop spans 15 amino acids. Germline V lookup: CDR1 LNHDA, CDR2 SQIVND (reference sequence). Deletions cut 0 bases from V and 6 bases from J, with 12 bases between. The CDR3 reads CASSIDQGPRQPQHF. DNA for the CDR3: TGTGCCAGTAGTATAGATCAGGGCCCCCGTCAGCCCCAGCATTTT.

The chain links TRBV29-1 to TRBJ1-1; the D gene is possibly TRBD1 (6 bases). Trimming shortened V by 0 bases and J by 1 base, and 30 bases separated the two germline ends. Germline lookup yields CDR1 SQVTM and CDR2 ANQGSEA. The CDR3 spans 21 residues. CDR3 sequence (DNA): TGCAGCGTTGAAGATCTACAGGGCCAATTATTTGGACATATTTCGAACACTGAAGCTTTCTTT. Protein product: CSVEDLQGQLFGHISNTEAFF.

This rearrangement joins TRBV30 to TRBJ2-1; tentatively, D is TRBD2 (6 bases). Trimming left V 3 bases short and J 1 base short, with 7 bases between. Germline V gene lookup returns CDR1 GTSNPN and CDR2 SVGIG (reference sequence). There are 13 residues in the CDR3. CDR3 DNA sequence: TGTGCCTGGAGGGCGGGATCCTACAATGAGCAGTTCTTC. Translated, it gives CAWRAGSYNEQFF.

The V gene is TRBV4-1, the J gene TRBJ2-5; a weak D match, TRBD2 (7 bases). CDR3 size: 15 residues. The germline V and J ends were trimmed by 1 base and 6 bases, with 15 bases remaining between them. Germline V gives CDR1 MGHRA, CDR2 YSYEKL. CDR3 protein: CASSQAPGGVKTQYF. The CDR3 coding sequence is TGCGCCAGCAGCCAAGCTCCGGGGGGCGTAAAGACCCAGTACTTC.

This clone was detected only once. DNA for the CDR3: TGTGCCAGTAGCCCCACGCCCGGGGACCAAGAGACCCAGTACTTC. It yields the protein CASSPTPGDQETQYF. V usage is TRBV19 and J usage is TRBJ2-5; D may be TRBD2 (5 bases). The CDR3 is made up of 15 amino acids. Germline-derived CDR1 and CDR2 are LNHDA and SQIVND (reference sequence). V was cut by 6 bases and J by 0 bases, with 14 bases left in between.

This clone has just one count. At one of its ends the junction is not consistent with the germline gene, which may arise from a read error. V and J are TRBV7-2 and TRBJ2-5, with D possibly TRBD2 on 6 matching bases. Germline V lookup: CDR1 SGHTA, CDR2 FQGNSA. CDR3 length: 14 amino acids. CDR3 in DNA: TGTGCCAGCAGCCAAAGGGGACTCCAAGGGACCCAGTACTTC. Amino acid sequence: CASSQRGLQGTQYF.

The V call is TRBV21-1, the J call TRBJ1-5; TRBD1 was called by the table and not checked on the DNA. TRBV21-1 is a documented pseudogene. The length of the CDR3 is 18 residues. For the CDR3, the DNA is TGTGCCAGCAGCAAAAAATGCGCCCCCGGGACAGTGGATCAGCCCCAGCATTTT. Its translation is CASSKKCAPGTVDQPQHF.

The chain links TRBV13 to TRBJ2-3, with 12 bases matching TRBD2. Germline V CDR1 and CDR2: PRHDT, FYEKMQ (reference sequence). The CDR3 contains 19 residues. Trimming cost V 4 bases and J 0 bases; bases outside gene matches: 11. The DNA of the CDR3 is TGTGCCAGCAGCTCCGACTCTAGCGGGAGGGCGGGTAGCACAGATACGCAGTATTTT. Translation gives CASSSDSSGRAGSTDTQYF.

The rearrangement uses TRBV19 and TRBJ2-7, with D possibly being TRBD1 (5 bases). This CDR3 has 14 amino acids. V was cut by 4 bases and J by 4 bases, with 14 bases left in between. Germline lookup yields CDR1 LNHDA and CDR2 SQIVND (reference sequence). In nucleotides, the CDR3 is TGTGCCAGTAGTACAGGGTTCCCTGAATACGAGCAGTACTTC. This codes for CASSTGFPEYEQYF.

The chain links TRBV5-1 to TRBJ2-5, with TRBD1 as a possible D gene (5 bases). Germline assignment: CDR1 SGHRS and CDR2 YFSETQ. This CDR3 region has 15 residues. V was trimmed by 0 bases and J by 0 bases, leaving 9 bases between them. In DNA, the CDR3 is TGCGCCAGCAGCTTGGAGACAGCGAACCAAGAGACCCAGTACTTC. This encodes CASSLETANQETQYF. The variable domain in full, with the rest retrieved from reference TRBV5-1 and TRBJ2-5, is KAGVTQTPRYLIKTRGQQVTLSCSPISGHRSVSWYQQTPGQGLQFLFEYFSETQRNKGNFPGRFSGRQFSNSRSEMNVSTLELGDSALYLCASSLETANQETQYFGPGTRLLVL.

This sequence joins TRBV7-6 and TRBJ2-7, with a possible D match to TRBD1 (6 bases). The CDR3 is 12 residues long. The germline CDR1 and CDR2 sequences are SGHVS and FNYEAQ. V was pared by 5 bases and J by 5 bases, with 10 bases between. CDR3 in amino acids: CASSPDRHEQYF. DNA for the CDR3: TGTGCCAGCAGCCCCGACAGGCACGAGCAGTACTTC.

This clone was seen a few times. The chain joins TRBV6-1 to TRBJ2-7; TRBD2 might be the D (6 bases). V was pared by 8 bases and J by 4 bases, with 18 bases between. CDR3 size: 14 residues. The germline CDR1 and CDR2 sequences are MNHNS and SASEGT. Here the CDR3 reads CASGLSGEEYEQYF. CDR3 nucleotides: TGTGCCAGCGGCCTTTCGGGGGAAGAATACGAGCAGTACTTC.

The rearrangement uses TRBV6-1 and TRBJ2-7, with 7 nucleotides matching TRBD1. This CDR3 contains 15 residues. Germline V gives CDR1 MNHNS, CDR2 SASEGT. V was pared by 5 bases and J by 4 bases, with 11 bases of the junction left unmatched. Here the CDR3 DNA reads TGTGCCAGCAGTAGTCGACAGGGTTCACTGTACGAGCAGTACTTC. Its translation is CASSSRQGSLYEQYF.

This chain links TRBV18 with TRBJ2-1; 9 positions agree with TRBD1. V was clipped by 2 bases and J by 5 bases; unmatched bases: 4. In germline, CDR1 is KGHSH, CDR2 LQKENI. The CDR3 consists of 15 residues. The DNA for the CDR3 is TGTGCCAGCTCACCAATGACAGGGGGGGACAATGAGCAGTTCTTC. This codes for CASSPMTGGDNEQFF.

The gene calls are TRBV10-3 and TRBJ2-3; maybe TRBD2 (7 bases). The CDR3 covers 16 residues. Germline assignment: CDR1 ENHRY and CDR2 SYGVKD. V was cut by 2 bases and J by 0 bases, with 12 bases left in between. CDR3 protein: CAISENGGASTDTQYF. Written as DNA, the CDR3 is TGTGCCATCAGTGAGAATGGGGGGGCAAGCACAGATACGCAGTATTTT.

This clone was seen just once. This chain connects TRBV5-1 to TRBJ2-1; D not certain. Trimming took 0 bases from V and 7 from J, leaving 11 bases between them. CDR1 and CDR2 from the germline V gene are SGHRS and YFSETQ. The CDR3 consists of 14 residues. CDR3 loop: CASSLAISGNEQFF. CDR3 coding DNA: TGCGCCAGCAGCTTGGCCATTTCGGGTAATGAGCAGTTCTTC.

The chain links TRBV4-1 to TRBJ2-1; 11 nucleotides match TRBD2. Germline-derived CDR1 and CDR2 are MGHRA and YSYEKL. J gave up 5 bases and V 1 base, and 4 bases lay outside the gene matches. This CDR3 spans 16 amino acids. CDR3 sequence: CASSQGGLAENNEQFF. DNA for the CDR3: TGCGCCAGCAGCCAAGGGGGACTAGCGGAAAACAATGAGCAGTTCTTC.

Regarding this clone: Additional DNA sequences in this sample encode the identical CDR3. This chain connects TRBV6-6 to TRBJ1-5; D is unclear. Germline V lookup: CDR1 MNHNY, CDR2 SVGAGI (reference sequence). The CDR3 consists of 13 residues. V was clipped by 4 bases and J by 4 bases, with 8 bases between them. The CDR3 sequence is CASSSTGNQPQHF. The CDR3 nucleotides are TGTGCCAGCAGTTCCACGGGGAATCAGCCCCAGCATTTT.

About this clone itself: The sample has other DNA sequences that encode this CDR3 too. This chain uses TRBV5-1 with TRBJ1-3; 7 positions agree with TRBD1. This CDR3 contains 13 residues. V dropped 7 bases and J dropped 0; count of bases not matched to a gene: 1. Germline values: CDR1 SGHRS, CDR2 YFSETQ. As DNA, the CDR3 is TGCGCCAGCCAGGGGGGCTCTGGAAACACCATATATTTT. Amino acid sequence: CASQGGSGNTIYF.

The chain has TRBV5-1 and TRBJ2-5; a weak D match, TRBD2 (5 bases). Gene TRBJ2-7 matches the end of the DNA better, so the J call may be wrong. CDR3 length equals 12 residues. Germline V lookup: CDR1 SGHRS, CDR2 YFSETQ. The CDR3 protein is CASSFDYYEQYF. The DNA of the CDR3 is TGCGCCAGCAGCTTTGACTACTACGAGCAGTACTTC.

The chain employs TRBV4-1 and TRBJ1-1; 12 positions match TRBD1. From germline, CDR1 is MGHRA and CDR2 YSYEKL. The CDR3 sequence is 16 residues long. V dropped 3 bases and J dropped 6; count of bases not matched to a gene: 8. This CDR3 is CASSHTDRDRGPEAFF. For the CDR3, the DNA is TGCGCCAGCAGCCACACCGACCGGGACAGGGGGCCTGAAGCTTTCTTT.

This clone was found a few times. The chain is built from TRBV4-1 and TRBJ2-7; D is perhaps TRBD2 (6 bases). V lost 5 bases and J 4 bases, leaving 30 bases between the germline ends. This CDR3 has 19 amino acids. CDR1 and CDR2 from the germline V gene are MGHRA and YSYEKL. The CDR3 loop reads CASSSQEKKWGLLKYEQYF. Here the CDR3 DNA reads TGCGCCAGCAGCTCCCAGGAGAAGAAATGGGGACTGTTAAAATACGAGCAGTACTTC.

The chain is built from TRBV6-5 and TRBJ2-1; unclear D gene. Germline V CDR1 and CDR2: MNHEY, SVGAGI. The CDR3 length is 16 residues. Trimming removed 0 bases at V and 0 bases at J, with 9 bases between. CDR3 region: CASSYSYPSSYNEQFF. The CDR3, as DNA: TGTGCCAGCAGTTACTCGTATCCGAGCTCCTACAATGAGCAGTTCTTC.

This chain links TRBV9 with TRBJ2-1, with TRBD2 matching 8 bases. Germline assignment: CDR1 SGDLS and CDR2 YYNGEE. J gave up 0 bases and V 0 bases, and 8 bases lay outside the gene matches. This CDR3 is built from 18 residues. The DNA of the CDR3 is TGTGCCAGCAGCGTAGGGGGGGGGCGGGGGGTCTCCTACAATGAGCAGTTCTTC. This sequence encodes CASSVGGGRGVSYNEQFF.

The chain employs TRBV19 and TRBJ2-5, with D perhaps matching TRBD1 (6 bases). V lost 4 bases to trimming and J lost 2 bases, with 11 bases between them. The CDR3 contains 14 residues. CDR1 and CDR2 from the germline V gene are LNHDA and SQIVND (reference sequence). DNA of the CDR3: TGTGCCAGTAGTACCCGACAGGTGCAAGAGACCCAGTACTTC. Translating gives CASSTRQVQETQYF.

The rearrangement joins TRBV11-2 to TRBJ1-2; a possible D gene is TRBD1 (6 bases). Germline values: CDR1 SGHAT, CDR2 FQNNGV. This CDR3 spans 13 amino acids. The V end was cut by 1 base, the J end by 7 bases, with 10 bases between. The CDR3 here is CASSLGAGAGYTF. The CDR3 DNA follows: TGTGCCAGCAGCTTAGGTGCAGGGGCTGGCTACACCTTC.

The chain links TRBV29-1 to TRBJ2-5; the match to TRBD2 covers 8 bases. The CDR3 has 16 amino acids. Trimming at V came to 7 bases and at J to 2 bases, leaving 15 bases not matched to a gene. CDR1 is SQVTM and CDR2 is ANQGSEA in the germline V gene. Written as DNA, the CDR3 is TGCAGCGCCGTTGGTAGAACTAGCGGAAGACAAGAGACCCAGTACTTC. It is translated as CSAVGRTSGRQETQYF.

This chain joins TRBV29-1 and TRBJ2-2, with D perhaps TRBD2 (5 bases). V lost 6 bases to trimming and J lost 6 bases, with 5 bases between them. The CDR3 is 10 amino acids. Looked up from germline, CDR1 is SQVTM and CDR2 is ANQGSEA. CDR3 region: CSVRAGELFF. Here the CDR3 DNA reads TGCAGCGTGCGGGCCGGGGAGCTGTTTTTT.